This entry describes one TCR beta chain. Its antigen is as yet unknown. This specimen comes from a study of identical twins. Study findings and constraints: Out-of-frame alpha sequences shared between twins exhibited an excess of low generation probability.

Each CDR3 protein gets one entry after TCRdb re-called the 5' RACE reads with MiXCR. The sample holds 690,000 or so distinct CDR3 sequences; roughly 8% are singletons and the top ten take 0.98%. Germline CDR1 is SGDLS and CDR2 is YYNGEE. V gave up 0 bases and J gave up 2 bases, with 8 bases separating them. CDR3 size: 14 residues. These same records also appear under a second study, on yellow fever vaccine responses in identical twins.

The chain uses TRBV9 and TRBJ2-5, with no clear D. The receptor comes from a woman aged 18-30 years in good health. The sample comprised PBMCs. This CDR3 reads CASSVEWWQETQYF. DNA of the CDR3: TGTGCCAGCAGCGTAGAGTGGTGGCAAGAGACCCAGTACTTC.